The text below deals with one TCR beta chain. What it recognizes is unknown. Sequencing of DNA taken from cultured CD4+ T cells relied on the Oncomine TCR Beta short-read assay. MiXCR was run by TCRdb on the PCR reads, yielding one entry per CDR3 protein. The sample lists more than 15,000 distinct CDR3 sequences; roughly 51% were seen once. The sample is drawn from a study of vaccination and CD4 T cells after COVID-19. The treatment denotes: roughly ten-day PBMC culture with coronavirus spike peptide pools or control peptides (ViraFEST assay). This receptor was identified in a human donor with COVID-19. The sample was cultured CD4+ T cells from blood, taken after SARS-CoV-2 vaccination.

The CDR3 sequence: CATPHPGIAFNEQFF. The CDR3 coding sequence is TGTGCCACCCCCCACCCGGGGATTGCCTTCAATGAGCAGTTCTTC. The V gene is TRBV28, the J gene TRBJ2-1, with D maybe TRBD2 (5 bases). The CDR3 sequence is 15 residues long. Germline V gene data show CDR1 as MDHEN and CDR2 as SYDVKM. Deletions cut 10 bases from V and 6 bases from J, with 22 bases between.